This T cell receptor beta chain was obtained from a study of control samples from healthy donors and cancer patients. The assay was immunoSEQ multiplex PCR, and TCRdb's table has in-frame clones only and misses some. The sample records some 160,000 clones, about 94% being singletons. V lost 0 bases and J lost 4; bases outside the gene matches: 7. Germline V gene lookup returns CDR1 SGHRS and CDR2 YFSETQ. This CDR3 is 15 amino acids long. Sequenced material: blood. The sequence was collected from a woman in her 30s in good health. The chain has TRBV5-1 and TRBJ2-7; 7 bases are shared with TRBD2. CDR3 nucleotides: TGCGCCAGCAGCTTGGCCGGGGGGAAAGGATACGAGCAGTACTTC. Its translation is CASSLAGGKGYEQYF.